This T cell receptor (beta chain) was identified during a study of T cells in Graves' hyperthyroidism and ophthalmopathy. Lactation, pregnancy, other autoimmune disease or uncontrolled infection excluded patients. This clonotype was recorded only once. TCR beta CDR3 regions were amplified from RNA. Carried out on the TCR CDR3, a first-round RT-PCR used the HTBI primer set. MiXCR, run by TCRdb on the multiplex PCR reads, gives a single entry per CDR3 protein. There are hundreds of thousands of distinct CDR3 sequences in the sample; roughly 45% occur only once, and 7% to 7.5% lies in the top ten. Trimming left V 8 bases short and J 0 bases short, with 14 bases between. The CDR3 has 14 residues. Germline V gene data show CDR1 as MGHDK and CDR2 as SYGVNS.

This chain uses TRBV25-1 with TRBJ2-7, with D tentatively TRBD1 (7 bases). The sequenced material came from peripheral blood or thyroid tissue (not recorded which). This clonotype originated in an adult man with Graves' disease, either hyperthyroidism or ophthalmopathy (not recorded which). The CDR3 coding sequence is TGTGCCAGCTCTATGCGGGACAGCTCCTACGAGCAGTACTTC. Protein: CASSMRDSSYEQYF.